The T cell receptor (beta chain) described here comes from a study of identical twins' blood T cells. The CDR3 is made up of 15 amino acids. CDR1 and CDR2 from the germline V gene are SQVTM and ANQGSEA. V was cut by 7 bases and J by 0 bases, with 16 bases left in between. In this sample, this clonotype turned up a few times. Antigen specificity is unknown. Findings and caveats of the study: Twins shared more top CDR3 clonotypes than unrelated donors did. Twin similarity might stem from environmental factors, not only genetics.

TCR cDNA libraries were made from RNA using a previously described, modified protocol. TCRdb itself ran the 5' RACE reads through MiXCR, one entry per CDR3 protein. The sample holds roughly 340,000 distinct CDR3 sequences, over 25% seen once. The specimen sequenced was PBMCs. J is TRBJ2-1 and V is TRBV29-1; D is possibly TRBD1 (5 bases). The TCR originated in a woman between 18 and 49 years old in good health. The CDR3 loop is CSADSTDSSYNEQFF. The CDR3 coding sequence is TGCAGCGCTGATTCCACCGACAGCTCCTACAATGAGCAGTTCTTC.